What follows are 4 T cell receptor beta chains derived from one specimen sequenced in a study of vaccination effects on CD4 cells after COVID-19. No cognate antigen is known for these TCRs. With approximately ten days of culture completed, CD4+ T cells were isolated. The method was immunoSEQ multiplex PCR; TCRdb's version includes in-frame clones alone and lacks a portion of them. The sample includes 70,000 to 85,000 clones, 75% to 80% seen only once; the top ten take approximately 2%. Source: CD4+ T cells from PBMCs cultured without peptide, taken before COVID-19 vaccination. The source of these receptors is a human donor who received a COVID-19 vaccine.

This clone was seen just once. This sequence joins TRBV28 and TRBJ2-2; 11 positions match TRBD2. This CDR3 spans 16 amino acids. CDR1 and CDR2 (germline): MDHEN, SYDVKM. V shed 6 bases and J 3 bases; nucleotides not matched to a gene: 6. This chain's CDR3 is CASRDSGGADTGELFF. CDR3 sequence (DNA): TGTGCCAGCAGGGATAGCGGGGGGGCCGACACCGGGGAGCTGTTTTTT. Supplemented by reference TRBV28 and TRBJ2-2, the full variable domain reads DVKVTQSSRYLVKRTGEKVFLECVQDMDHENMFWYRQDPGLGLRLIYFSYDVKMKEKGDIPEGYSVSREKKERFSLILESASTNQTSMYLCASRDSGGADTGELFFGEGSRLTVL.

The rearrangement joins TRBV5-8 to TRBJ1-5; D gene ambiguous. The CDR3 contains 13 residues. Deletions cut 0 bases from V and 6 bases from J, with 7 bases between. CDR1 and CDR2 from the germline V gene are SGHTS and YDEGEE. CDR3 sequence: CASSLEKGQPQHF. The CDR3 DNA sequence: TGTGCCAGCAGCTTGGAAAAGGGTCAGCCCCAGCATTTT.

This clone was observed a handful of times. The CDR3 coding sequence is TGCGCCAGCAGCTTGGGTGCCTCTGGAAACACCATATATTTT. Its protein product is CASSLGASGNTIYF. The gene calls are TRBV5-1 and TRBJ1-3; D gene ambiguous. Trimming pared 0 bases from V and 0 bases from J, leaving 4 bases between. This CDR3 is built from 14 residues. Germline V gives CDR1 SGHRS, CDR2 YFSETQ.

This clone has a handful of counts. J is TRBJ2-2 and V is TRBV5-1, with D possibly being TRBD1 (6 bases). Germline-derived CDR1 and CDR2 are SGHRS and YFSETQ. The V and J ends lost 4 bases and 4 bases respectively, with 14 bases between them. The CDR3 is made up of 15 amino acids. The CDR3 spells CASSHRDLITGELFF. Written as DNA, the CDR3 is TGCGCCAGCAGCCACAGGGATCTCATCACCGGGGAGCTGTTTTTT.